The entry below describes one T cell receptor beta chain. The antigen remains undetermined. Using immunoSEQ multiplex PCR, the repertoire was profiled, and TCRdb retains in-frame clones only, with some absent. The sample lists 15,000 to 17,000 clones; around 87% were seen once. V was pared by 8 bases and J by 6 bases, with 6 bases of the junction left unmatched. CDR3 size: 13 residues. Germline V lookup: CDR1 SNHLY, CDR2 FYNNEI. This entry belongs to a study of T cells and Merkel cell carcinoma outcomes. Whole-study results and caveats: In Merkel cell carcinoma, repertoire and T-cell density reportedly predicted outcomes.

The sequenced sample was tumor tissue from Merkel cell carcinoma. The TCR sequence derives from a human donor with Merkel cell carcinoma. This rearrangement joins TRBV2 to TRBJ1-1, with TRBD1 matching 10 bases. The CDR3, as DNA: TGTGCCAGCGTACAGACAGGGGGCGCTGAAGCTTTCTTT. Protein sequence: CASVQTGGAEAFF.